This TCR beta chain was identified in a study of blood T cell repertoires in COVID-19. Study overall: Sites in the United States, Italy and Spain provided acute and convalescent COVID-19 samples. From T cells, B-cell-depleted T cells, or PBMCs came the material, which was cDNA or gDNA.

CDR3 length: 13 amino acids. Per the germline V gene, CDR1 is SGHRS and CDR2 is YFSETQ. The ends were cut back, 0 bases at V and 15 bases at J, with 16 bases in the middle. As handled by the study authors: Nucleated cell counts were estimated from reference gene primer amplification. This table comes from immunoSEQ multiplex PCR, and its TCRdb copy is limited to in-frame clones, with some not included. V and J calls and clone size are those listed in that table; D and trimming were worked out from the DNA. The sample lists 95,000 to 100,000 clones; roughly nine tenths were seen once. This TCR was recovered from a man aged 50-59 years with acute or convalescent COVID-19. The specimen sequenced was peripheral blood. The rearrangement joins TRBV5-1 to TRBJ2-1; a possible D gene is TRBD1 (5 bases). The CDR3 protein is CASSLVGLAGRFF. The CDR3 DNA is TGCGCCAGCAGCTTGGTGGGGCTCGCCGGGCGGTTCTTC.